This T cell receptor (beta chain) was sequenced during a study of neoadjuvant anti-PD-1 for oral cavity cancer. Germline CDR1 reads SGHDT; CDR2 reads YYEEEE. The CDR3 runs to 15 residues. V was shortened by 0 bases and J by 4 bases, with 13 bases between the two germline ends. The time point is: after neoadjuvant nivolumab, at surgical resection. The count of this clone is one. Clones were read by immunoSEQ multiplex PCR, and TCRdb kept only the in-frame ones, dropping some. Among about 68,000 clones listed, roughly 84% were seen once. Sequences were derived from PBMCs, sampled after nivolumab (anti-PD-1) treatment. The chain recombines TRBV5-6 with TRBJ1-1, with no clear D. The sequence derives from a person aged 35-79 years with oral cavity squamous cell carcinoma. The CDR3 loop reads CASSLGEQRSTEAFF. CDR3 DNA: TGTGCCAGCAGCTTGGGCGAACAGAGGTCCACTGAAGCTTTCTTT.